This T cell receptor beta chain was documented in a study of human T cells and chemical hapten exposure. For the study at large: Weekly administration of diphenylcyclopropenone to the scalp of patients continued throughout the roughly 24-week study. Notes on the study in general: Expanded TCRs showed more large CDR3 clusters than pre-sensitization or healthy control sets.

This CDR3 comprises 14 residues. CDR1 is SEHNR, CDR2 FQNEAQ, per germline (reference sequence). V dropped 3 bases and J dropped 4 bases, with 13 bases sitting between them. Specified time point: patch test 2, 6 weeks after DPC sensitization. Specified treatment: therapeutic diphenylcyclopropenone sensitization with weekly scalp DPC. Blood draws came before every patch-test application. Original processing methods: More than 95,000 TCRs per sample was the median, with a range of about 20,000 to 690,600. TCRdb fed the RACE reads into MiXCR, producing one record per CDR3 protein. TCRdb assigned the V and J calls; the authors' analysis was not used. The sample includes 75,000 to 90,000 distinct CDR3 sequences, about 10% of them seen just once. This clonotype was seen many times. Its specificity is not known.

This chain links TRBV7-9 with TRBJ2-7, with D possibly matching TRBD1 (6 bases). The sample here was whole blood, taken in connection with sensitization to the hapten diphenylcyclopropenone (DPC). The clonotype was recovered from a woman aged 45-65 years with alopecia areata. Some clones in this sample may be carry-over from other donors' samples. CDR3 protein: CASSFSFRGYEQYF. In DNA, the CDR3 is TGTGCCAGCAGCTTTAGTTTCAGGGGATACGAGCAGTACTTC.